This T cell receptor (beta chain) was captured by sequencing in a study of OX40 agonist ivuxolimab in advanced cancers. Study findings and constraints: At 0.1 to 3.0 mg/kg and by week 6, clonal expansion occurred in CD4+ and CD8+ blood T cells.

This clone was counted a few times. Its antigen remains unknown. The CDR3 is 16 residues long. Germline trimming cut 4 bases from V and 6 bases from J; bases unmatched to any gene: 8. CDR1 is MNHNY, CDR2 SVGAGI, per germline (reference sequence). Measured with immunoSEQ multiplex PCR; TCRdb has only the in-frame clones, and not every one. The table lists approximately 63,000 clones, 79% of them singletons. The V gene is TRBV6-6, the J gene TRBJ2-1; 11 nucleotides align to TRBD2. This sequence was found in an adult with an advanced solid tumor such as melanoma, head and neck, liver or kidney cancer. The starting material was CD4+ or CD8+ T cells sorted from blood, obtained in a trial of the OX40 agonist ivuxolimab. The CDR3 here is CASSSLLAGASNEQFF. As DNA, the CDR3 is TGTGCCAGCAGTTCACTACTAGCGGGGGCCTCCAATGAGCAGTTCTTC.